The 22 T cell receptor beta chains below were found in one sample sequenced in a study of cytomegalovirus exposure and HLA in healthy donors. The PCR contained 60 Vbeta and 13 Jbeta primers. Assay: immunoSEQ multiplex PCR; the TCRdb copy retains only in-frame clones and omits some. Counted here are 180,000 or so clones, 75% to 85% occurring once; the ten biggest clones make up 3.7%. The specimen was PBMCs. All receptors come from a woman aged 55-69 years in good health and CMV-seropositive.

V gene TRBV7-9 combines with J gene TRBJ1-1; tentative D call: TRBD1 (5 bases). Germline CDR1 SEHNR, CDR2 FQNEAQ (reference sequence). The CDR3 loop spans 14 amino acids. The V and J ends lost 3 bases and 1 base respectively, with 9 bases between them. CDR3 region: CASSFRQSNTEAFF. The CDR3 DNA sequence: TGTGCCAGCAGCTTCAGACAGTCGAACACTGAAGCTTTCTTT.

V gene TRBV5-1 combines with J gene TRBJ2-1; 9 nucleotides align to TRBD2. CDR1 and CDR2 (germline): SGHRS, YFSETQ. This CDR3 contains 14 residues. V shed 5 bases, J shed 4 bases, and the junction held 4 bases outside the gene matches. CDR3 DNA sequence: TGCGCCAGCAGGGAAGCGGGAGGATACAATGAGCAGTTCTTC. Translated, it gives CASREAGGYNEQFF.

CDR3: CASRPGLAFHEQYF. As DNA, the CDR3 is TGTGCCAGCAGGCCGGGACTAGCGTTCCACGAGCAGTACTTC. This chain uses TRBV25-1 with TRBJ2-7; TRBD2 matches 10 bases. The CDR3 runs to 14 residues. Germline CDR1 is MGHDK and CDR2 is SYGVNS. V was clipped by 6 bases and J by 5 bases; unmatched bases: 7.

This clone was counted once. The gene calls are TRBV28 and TRBJ1-2; a possible D gene is TRBD1 (5 bases). Trimming removed 4 bases at V and 2 bases at J, with 8 bases between. Germline CDR1 MDHEN, CDR2 SYDVKM. The CDR3 length is 13 residues. The CDR3: CASSWDSNYGYTF. In DNA, the CDR3 is TGTGCCAGCAGTTGGGACTCCAACTATGGCTACACCTTC.

The rearrangement uses TRBV5-1 and TRBJ2-6, with a possible D match to TRBD2 (7 bases). V gave up 1 base and J gave up 2 bases, with 13 bases separating them. CDR3 length: 17 residues. Per germline, CDR1 SGHRS and CDR2 YFSETQ. The CDR3: CASSLTAGGPGANVLTF. The CDR3 nucleotides read TGCGCCAGCAGCTTGACCGCCGGGGGGCCTGGGGCCAACGTCCTGACTTTC.

The chain is built from TRBV7-9 and TRBJ2-6, with 11 nucleotides matching TRBD1. Germline V gives CDR1 SEHNR, CDR2 FQNEAQ (reference sequence). The CDR3 spans 19 residues. The V gene end was trimmed by 5 bases and the J gene end by 1 base; junction bases not matched to a gene: 10. The CDR3 reads CASSQISGTGGSGANVLTF. CDR3 coding DNA: TGTGCCAGCAGCCAGATTTCGGGGACAGGGGGTTCTGGGGCCAACGTCCTGACTTTC.

This clone was counted between two and nine times. This rearrangement joins TRBV5-1 to TRBJ2-1; no definite D call. CDR1 SGHRS and CDR2 YFSETQ come from the germline V gene. The CDR3 is made up of 13 amino acids. Trimming took off 0 bases at V and 9 bases at J, with 10 bases between the two ends. CDR3 DNA: TGCGCCAGCAGCTTGGATCAGCGAAGTGAGCAGTTCTTC. Protein: CASSLDQRSEQFF.

The J gene is TRBJ2-1, the V gene TRBV10-3; 14 bases fit TRBD2. Germline V lookup: CDR1 ENHRY, CDR2 SYGVKD. V was pared by 6 bases and J by 12 bases, with 22 bases of the junction left unmatched. This CDR3 comprises 19 residues. In DNA form, the CDR3 reads TGTGCCATCAGATTGGGGGGACTTACATCGGGACTAGCGGGAGTGGGGCAGTTCTTC. It translates to CAIRLGGLTSGLAGVGQFF.

DNA for the CDR3: TGTGCCAGTAGTATAGGGGACAGCAGCTCTGGAAACACCATATATTTT. It is translated as CASSIGDSSSGNTIYF. This chain uses TRBV19 with TRBJ1-3; 7 bases match TRBD1. The V and J ends lost 1 base and 0 bases, in that order; junction bases with no gene match: 3. Germline CDR1 and CDR2: LNHDA and SQIVND (reference sequence). The length of the CDR3 is 16 residues. The entire variable domain, with the rest obtained from reference TRBV19 and TRBJ1-3, is as follows: DGGITQSPKYLFRKEGQNVTLSCEQNLNHDAMYWYRQDPGQGLRLIYYSQIVNDFQKGDIAEGYSVSREKKESFPLTVTSAQKNPTAFYLCASSIGDSSSGNTIYFGEGSWLTVV.

This clone came up a few times. V is TRBV11-1 and J is TRBJ2-7; 7 bases are shared with TRBD2. The CDR3 covers 16 residues. The trim removed 1 base at V and 2 bases at J, leaving 8 bases unmatched. Germline CDR1 reads SGHAT; CDR2 reads FQDESV (reference sequence). CDR3 sequence: CASSLDGGSVTYEQYF. DNA for the CDR3: TGTGCCAGCAGCTTAGATGGCGGGAGCGTCACCTACGAGCAGTACTTC.

The chain links TRBV5-1 to TRBJ1-4, with D perhaps TRBD1 (6 bases). The CDR3 contains 17 residues. In germline, CDR1 is SGHRS, CDR2 YFSETQ. V was clipped by 0 bases and J by 3 bases, with 15 bases between them. This CDR3 reads CASSLGQGEGANEKLFF. CDR3 bases: TGCGCCAGCAGCTTGGGCCAGGGTGAGGGGGCTAATGAAAAACTGTTTTTT.

A few counts support this clone. The rearrangement links TRBV30 to TRBJ1-4, with D unclear. Germline CDR1 is GTSNPN and CDR2 is SVGIG (reference sequence). This CDR3 has 15 amino acids. V lost 6 bases and J lost 2, with 16 bases in between. The CDR3, as DNA: TGTGCCTGCCGCACCTCGGGAGGGACTAATGAAAAACTGTTTTTT. It yields the protein CACRTSGGTNEKLFF.

V usage is TRBV5-4 and J usage is TRBJ1-6; no clear D gene. This CDR3 has 12 amino acids. Germline V lookup: CDR1 SGHNT, CDR2 YYREEE (reference sequence). V was trimmed by 3 bases and J by 9 bases, leaving 7 bases between them. The CDR3 spells CASSYPGSPLHF. In DNA form, the CDR3 reads TGTGCCAGCAGCTATCCCGGTTCACCCCTCCACTTT.

The CDR3 protein is CASTRQNYGYTF. The CDR3 DNA reads as TGTGCCAGCACCCGACAGAACTATGGCTACACCTTC. The chain carries TRBV6-6 and TRBJ1-2; the D gene is possibly TRBD1 (5 bases). V was shortened by 7 bases and J by 2 bases, with 8 bases between the two germline ends. Germline V lookup: CDR1 MNHNY, CDR2 SVGAGI (reference sequence). The CDR3 totals 12 residues.

This chain connects TRBV5-1 to TRBJ2-1; D is perhaps TRBD1 (6 bases). Trimming stripped 6 bases from V and 5 bases from J, with 15 bases between. This CDR3 contains 14 residues. The V gene's germline CDR1 is SGHRS and CDR2 YFSETQ. The DNA for the CDR3 is TGCGCCAGCACCCCCTCAGGACAGAACAATGAGCAGTTCTTC. Its protein product is CASTPSGQNNEQFF. The variable domain in full, with the rest retrieved from reference TRBV5-1 and TRBJ2-1, is KAGVTQTPRYLIKTRGQQVTLSCSPISGHRSVSWYQQTPGQGLQFLFEYFSETQRNKGNFPGRFSGRQFSNSRSEMNVSTLELGDSALYLCASTPSGQNNEQFFGPGTRLTVL.

V and J are TRBV19 and TRBJ2-5, with TRBD2 identical over 8 bases. J lost 5 bases, V lost 3 bases, and 5 bases had no gene match. The CDR3 runs 14 residues. Germline CDR1 reads LNHDA; CDR2 reads SQIVND (reference sequence). The DNA for the CDR3 is TGTGCCAGTAGTATTCCGGGAGGGTGGGAGACCCAGTACTTC. Translated: CASSIPGGWETQYF.

The J gene is TRBJ1-2, the V gene TRBV29-1; 7 nucleotides match TRBD1. With V trimmed by 6 bases and J by 4 bases, 14 bases remained unmatched. Germline V gene data show CDR1 as SQVTM and CDR2 as ANQGSEA. The CDR3 has 15 residues. In DNA form, the CDR3 reads TGCAGCGTCGTAGGTGAAAGGGGGCCGGGCTATGGCTACACCTTC. Translating it yields CSVVGERGPGYGYTF.

The gene calls are TRBV9 and TRBJ2-7; TRBD1 agrees at 10 bases. Per germline, CDR1 SGDLS and CDR2 YYNGEE. V trimming: 0 bases; J trimming: 0 bases; junction bases outside the gene matches: 3. CDR3 length: 16 amino acids. The CDR3 coding sequence is TGTGCCAGCAGCGTAGGACAGGGGGCGAGCTCCTACGAGCAGTACTTC. Translation gives CASSVGQGASSYEQYF.

This clone was picked up a small number of times. J is TRBJ1-2 and V is TRBV14, with 7 bases lining up with TRBD1. The J segment lost 8 bases and the V segment lost 7 bases, leaving 19 bases of the junction unmatched. Germline V gives CDR1 SGHDN, CDR2 FVKESK. The CDR3 loop spans 16 amino acids. The CDR3 here is CASNLGDPGQVNGYTF. The CDR3 nucleotides read TGTGCCAGCAACCTCGGAGATCCCGGACAGGTTAACGGCTACACCTTC. Combining the CDR3 with reference TRBV14 and TRBJ1-2 gives the whole variable domain EAGVTQFPSHSVIEKGQTVTLRCDPISGHDNLYWYRRVMGKEIKFLLHFVKESKQDESGMPNNRFLAERTGGTYSTLKVQPAELEDSGVYFCASNLGDPGQVNGYTFGSGTRLTVV.

The V gene is TRBV27, the J gene TRBJ2-7; 7 nucleotides align to TRBD1. Trimming took 6 bases from V and 5 from J; bases not matched to a gene: 13. The CDR3 sequence is 15 residues long. CDR1 MNHEY and CDR2 SMNVEV come from the germline V gene (reference sequence). The CDR3 nucleotides read TGTGCCAGCAGCGAGATCACAGGGGACCGGGACGAGCAGTACTTC. It encodes CASSEITGDRDEQYF.

J is TRBJ2-2 and V is TRBV7-9, with D hard to call. Germline CDR1 and CDR2: SEHNR and FQNEAQ (reference sequence). V lost 3 bases, J lost 5 bases, and 13 bases lay in between. The CDR3 spans 15 residues. Here the CDR3 reads CASSFGATRTGELFF. In DNA form, the CDR3 reads TGTGCCAGCAGCTTTGGAGCCACGAGGACCGGGGAGCTGTTTTTT.

The chain has TRBV5-6 and TRBJ1-5; 7 nucleotides line up with TRBD1. The CDR3 is 15 residues long. The V segment lost 3 bases and the J segment 2 bases; nucleotides outside the gene matches: 5. CDR1 and CDR2 from the germline V gene are SGHDT and YYEEEE. CDR3 residues: CASSYQDRRNQPQHF. The CDR3, as DNA: TGTGCCAGCAGCTACCAGGACAGGCGCAATCAGCCCCAGCATTTT.